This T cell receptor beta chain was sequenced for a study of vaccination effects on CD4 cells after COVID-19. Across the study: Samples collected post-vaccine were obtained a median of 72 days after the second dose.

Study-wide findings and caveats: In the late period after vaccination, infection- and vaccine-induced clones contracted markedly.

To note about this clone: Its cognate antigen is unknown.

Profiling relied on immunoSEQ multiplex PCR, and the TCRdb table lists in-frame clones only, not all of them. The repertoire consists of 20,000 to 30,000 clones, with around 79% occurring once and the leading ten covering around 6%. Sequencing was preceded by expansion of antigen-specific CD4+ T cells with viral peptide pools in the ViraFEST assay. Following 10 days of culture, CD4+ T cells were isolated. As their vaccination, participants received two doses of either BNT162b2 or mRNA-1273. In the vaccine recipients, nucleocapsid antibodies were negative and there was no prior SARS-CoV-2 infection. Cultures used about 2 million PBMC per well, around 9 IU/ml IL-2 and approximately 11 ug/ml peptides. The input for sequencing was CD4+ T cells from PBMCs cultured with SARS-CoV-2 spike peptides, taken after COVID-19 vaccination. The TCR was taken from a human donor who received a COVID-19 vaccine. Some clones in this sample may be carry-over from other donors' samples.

The CDR3 reads CASNHGTSGGPRIRWETQYF. CDR3 coding DNA: TGCGCCAGCAACCACGGGACTAGCGGGGGGCCCCGTATTCGATGGGAGACCCAGTACTTC. The gene calls are TRBV5-1 and TRBJ2-5, with 15 bases aligning to TRBD2. Unmatched junction bases numbered 20, after V lost 6 bases and J lost 5 bases. CDR1 is SGHRS, CDR2 YFSETQ, per germline. This CDR3 spans 20 amino acids.